A single TCR beta chain is shown here with its context. The antigen is unknown. This may arise from a read error, as a much more abundant clone is one base away. CDR3 length: 14 residues. Germline loops: CDR1 SGHKS, CDR2 YYEKEE (reference sequence). The sample belongs to a study of T-cell reconstitution after alpha-beta-depleted transplantation in children. General study points: A year post-transplant, T-cell counts and diversity derived mostly from newly produced T cells. There were reportedly several hundred expanded graft clones from which alpha-beta T cells came about two months after transplant. Some patients' high day-60 TCRbeta diversity was traced to surviving recipient T cells and thymic progenitors.

The TCRbeta library was prepared with unique molecular identifiers. MiXCR, run by TCRdb on the PCR reads, gives a single entry per CDR3 protein. The table shows some 450,000 distinct CDR3 sequences, with about 45% occurring only once. The sample here was PBMCs, taken before TCRalphabeta/CD19-depleted stem cell transplant. The sequence was collected from a girl aged 2 to 9 with aplastic anemia, due to receive a stem cell transplant. This chain joins TRBV5-5 and TRBJ1-2; D is ambiguous. This CDR3 reads CASSLITSYYGDTF. In nucleotides, the CDR3 is TGTGCCAGCAGCTTGATCACCTCCTACTATGGCGACACCTTC.